Following are 11 T cell receptor beta chains from one sample sequenced in a study of shared clonotypes between healthy human individuals. Profiled with immunoSEQ multiplex PCR; TCRdb holds only in-frame clones, not every one. The repertoire holds approximately 1.1 million clones, 78% seen once, with under 0.6% in the top ten. Specimen: memory CD4+ T cells from PBMCs. Indicated subset: CD45RA-negative fraction. The receptor source for this set is a man between 18 and 35 years old in good health. Some clones in this sample may be carry-over from other donors' samples.

This chain joins TRBV15 and TRBJ1-1; 7 bases are shared with TRBD1. Germline V lookup: CDR1 LNHNV, CDR2 YYDKDF (reference sequence). The V and J ends lost 3 bases and 5 bases, in that order; junction bases with no gene match: 9. The CDR3 extends over 15 amino acids. The CDR3: CATSRGQSDGTEAFF. The DNA for the CDR3 is TGTGCCACCAGCAGGGGACAGTCCGACGGGACTGAAGCTTTCTTT.

The chain has TRBV28 and TRBJ2-3, with D hard to call. The germline V and J ends were trimmed by 6 bases and 2 bases, with 18 bases remaining between them. The CDR3 extends over 16 amino acids. In germline, CDR1 is MDHEN, CDR2 SYDVKM. DNA for the CDR3: TGTGCCAGCAGCTACAAAACCGGGCTACACACAGATACGCAGTATTTT. Protein sequence: CASSYKTGLHTDTQYF.

This rearrangement joins TRBV18 to TRBJ1-5; 7 nucleotides match TRBD1. J was trimmed by 2 bases and V by 3 bases; bases with no gene match: 4. The germline CDR1 and CDR2 sequences are KGHSH and LQKENI. The CDR3 loop spans 15 amino acids. This CDR3 reads CASSPTQGRNQPQHF. The CDR3 DNA sequence: TGTGCCAGCTCACCCACACAGGGGCGCAATCAGCCCCAGCATTTT.

The V and J genes are TRBV2 and TRBJ1-5; no clear D. With 6 bases removed from V and 5 bases from J, the gap between germline ends came to 11 bases. The CDR3 consists of 13 residues. Germline assignment: CDR1 SNHLY and CDR2 FYNNEI. Here the CDR3 reads CASSLKGHQPQHF. Here the CDR3 DNA reads TGTGCCAGCAGCCTCAAGGGCCATCAGCCCCAGCATTTT.

V and J are TRBV5-1 and TRBJ1-2; TRBD1 agrees at 7 bases. V was clipped by 2 bases and J by 8 bases; unmatched bases: 12. The CDR3 is 15 amino acids. The V gene's germline CDR1 is SGHRS and CDR2 YFSETQ. In DNA form, the CDR3 reads TGCGCCAGCAGCTTCGCCGGGACAGCCTCTGGAGGCTACACCTTC. Its protein is CASSFAGTASGGYTF.

The CDR3 DNA reads as TGTGCCAGCAGTTCCCAGACAGGGACCCATGGCACTGAAGCTTTCTTT. It specifies CASSSQTGTHGTEAFF. The J gene is TRBJ1-1, the V gene TRBV28, with 7 bases lining up with TRBD1. Trimming took 4 bases from V and 4 from J; bases not matched to a gene: 12. The CDR3 runs to 16 residues. The germline CDR1 and CDR2 sequences are MDHEN and SYDVKM.

The V and J genes are TRBV28 and TRBJ2-3; 7 positions match TRBD2. CDR1 MDHEN and CDR2 SYDVKM come from the germline V gene. CDR3 length: 14 amino acids. The V gene end was trimmed by 4 bases and the J gene end by 0 bases; junction bases not matched to a gene: 1. In nucleotides, the CDR3 is TGTGCCAGCAGTTATAGCGGGAGCACAGATACGCAGTATTTT. Its protein is CASSYSGSTDTQYF.

The gene calls are TRBV7-9 and TRBJ2-5, with 11 nucleotides matching TRBD2. Trimming took 7 bases from V and 4 from J; bases not matched to a gene: 8. Germline CDR1 SEHNR, CDR2 FQNEAQ (reference sequence). The CDR3 contains 15 residues. Here the CDR3 DNA reads TGTGCCAGCACCCCATGGGGGACTAGCGGAGAGACCCAGTACTTC. Its protein product is CASTPWGTSGETQYF.

The genes are TRBV19 and TRBJ2-1; 8 bases map to TRBD2. Per the germline V gene, CDR1 is LNHDA and CDR2 is SQIVND (reference sequence). CDR3 length: 16 residues. Losses at the gene ends were 1 base for V and 4 bases for J; bases not matched to a gene: 6. CDR3 in amino acids: CASSIGGSGAYNEQFF. CDR3 DNA: TGTGCCAGTAGTATAGGAGGTAGCGGGGCTTACAATGAGCAGTTCTTC. The variable domain in full, completed from reference TRBV19 and TRBJ2-1, reads DGGITQSPKYLFRKEGQNVTLSCEQNLNHDAMYWYRQDPGQGLRLIYYSQIVNDFQKGDIAEGYSVSREKKESFPLTVTSAQKNPTAFYLCASSIGGSGAYNEQFFGPGTRLTVL.

The chain employs TRBV5-4 and TRBJ2-5, with D perhaps TRBD1 (5 bases). CDR1 is SGHNT, CDR2 YYREEE, per germline (reference sequence). The CDR3 loop spans 15 amino acids. V lost 4 bases, J lost 5 bases, and 18 bases lay in between. In DNA, the CDR3 is TGTGCCAGCAGCCCGACCCAGGGCTTCAGGGAGACCCAGTACTTC. It codes for CASSPTQGFRETQYF.

The V call is TRBV5-1, the J call TRBJ2-1, with TRBD1 matching over 10 bases. The germline V gene has CDR1 SGHRS and CDR2 YFSETQ. CDR3 length: 14 amino acids. V shed 7 bases, J shed 7 bases, and the junction held 8 bases outside the gene matches. CDR3 sequence (DNA): TGCGCCAGCGGCCGGGACAGGGGATTGAATGAGCAGTTCTTC. Protein product: CASGRDRGLNEQFF.